The 8 T cell receptor beta chains below were found in one sample sequenced in a study of early stage breast cancer tumors (dated by TCRdb to 2017 to 2019). Library prep was done by the immunoSEQ multiplex PCR assay. TCRdb re-hosts the immuneACCESS table, in-frame sequences only. Its copies lack some clones; in the studies checked, an unresolved V gene accounts for under half of them, and the cause for the rest is not known. In this sample the table shows about 9,600 clones, 64% of which occur a single time. In total, the top ten clones hold about 12% of the sample. Sequencing was carried out using breast tumor tissue. The receptors shown here come from a person aged 55 to 69 with breast cancer.

The rearrangement uses TRBV6-1 and TRBJ2-6, with D possibly being TRBD1 (6 bases). The germline gives CDR1 MNHNS, CDR2 SASEGT. The V gene lost 7 bases and the J gene lost 2 bases, with 9 bases spanning the gap. The CDR3 has 14 residues. The CDR3 is CASTQGPGANVLTF. The CDR3 DNA sequence: TGTGCCAGCACCCAGGGGCCTGGGGCCAACGTCCTGACTTTC.

A single count supports this clone. This chain connects TRBV6-1 to TRBJ2-1; the D call may be TRBD1 or TRBD2 (5 bases each). V lost 6 bases and J 6 bases, leaving 12 bases between the germline ends. The germline gives CDR1 MNHNS, CDR2 SASEGT. The CDR3 totals 13 residues. In DNA, the CDR3 is TGTGCCAGCAGCTATCGGGGCGGCAATGAGCAGTTCTTC. Translated: CASSYRGGNEQFF.

V gene TRBV11-3 combines with J gene TRBJ2-1; TRBD1 matches 11 bases. CDR1 is SGHNT and CDR2 is YENEEA in the germline V gene. The CDR3 runs 14 residues. After removal of 5 bases from V and 10 bases from J, the junction contained 7 bases not matched to a gene. CDR3 in DNA: TGTGCCAGCAGCCCCCGGACAGGGGGCCGCGAGCAGTTCTTC. As protein: CASSPRTGGREQFF.

This clone was seen a few times. The chain is built from TRBV2 and TRBJ1-5; D remains ambiguous. V was cut by 4 bases and J by 0 bases, with 10 bases left in between. The germline V gene encodes CDR1 SNHLY and CDR2 FYNNEI. CDR3 length: 15 residues. DNA of the CDR3: TGTGCCAGCAGTGCTGGACGTAGTAGCAATCAGCCCCAGCATTTT. Residues: CASSAGRSSNQPQHF.

This chain uses TRBV5-5 with TRBJ2-7, with 7 bases identical to TRBD1. The germline V gene encodes CDR1 SGHKS and CDR2 YYEKEE (reference sequence). The CDR3 sequence is 13 residues long. V lost 5 bases and J lost 3; bases outside the gene matches: 5. CDR3 sequence reads: CASSSGTVYEQYF. The CDR3 DNA sequence: TGTGCCAGCAGTTCCGGGACAGTCTACGAGCAGTACTTC.

This clone was detected a few times. This sequence joins TRBV5-4 and TRBJ1-2; 7 bases fit TRBD1. V shed 1 base and J 1 base; nucleotides not matched to a gene: 4. This CDR3 is 15 amino acids long. CDR1 SGHNT and CDR2 YYREEE come from the germline V gene (reference sequence). The CDR3: CASSLPWDSNYGYTF. The CDR3 DNA sequence: TGTGCCAGCAGCTTGCCCTGGGACAGTAACTATGGCTACACCTTC. The full variable domain, rest sourced from reference TRBV5-4 and TRBJ1-2, is ETGVTQSPTHLIKTRGQQVTLRCSSQSGHNTVSWYQQALGQGPQFIFQYYREEENGRGNFPPRFSGLQFPNYSSELNVNALELDDSALYLCASSLPWDSNYGYTFGSGTRLTVV.

The chain has TRBV9 and TRBJ1-2; possible D gene TRBD1, 5 bases. V was clipped by 0 bases and J by 3 bases, with 15 bases between them. The germline V gene encodes CDR1 SGDLS and CDR2 YYNGEE. The CDR3 contains 16 residues. DNA for the CDR3: TGTGCCAGCAGCGTAGACGGTTTTGGGGGGTACTATGGCTACACCTTC. Translating gives CASSVDGFGGYYGYTF.

This chain joins TRBV5-1 and TRBJ2-7; the match to TRBD1 covers 8 bases. The germline V gene has CDR1 SGHRS and CDR2 YFSETQ. The V segment lost 0 bases and the J segment 5 bases; nucleotides outside the gene matches: 7. This CDR3 has 15 residues. CDR3 loop: CASSLGTGRSNEQYF. CDR3 in DNA: TGCGCCAGCAGCTTGGGGACAGGGCGTTCGAACGAGCAGTACTTC.